This is a list of T cell receptor beta chains from one sample in a study of CD8 T cells in Susac syndrome. In TCRdb, the immunoSEQ multiplex PCR reads were re-called with MiXCR into one record per CDR3 protein. The sample holds some 300,000 distinct CDR3 sequences, approximately 85% seen once. The sample consisted of CD8+ T cells from PBMCs. All receptors derive from a human donor with multiple sclerosis. CDR3s include the opening cysteine and the closing phenylalanine or tryptophan. A D gene is named only where the DNA matches it firmly. Not every row has a clone size; where given, it reads once, few, many or a size class.

d_gene: NA; v_gene: TRBV5-8; abundance: few; j_gene: TRBJ2-3; len: 16; CDR3aa: CASSLAAKTRTDTQYF; CDR3nt: TGTGCCAGCAGCTTGGCGGCGAAGACCCGCACAGATACGCAGTATTTT
d_gene: NA; v_gene: TRBV5-6; abundance: NA; j_gene: TRBJ1-2; len: 15; CDR3aa: CASSLMTGSLGGYTF; CDR3nt: TGTGCCAGCAGCTTGATGACAGGCTCCCTTGGTGGCTACACCTTC
d_gene: TRBD1; v_gene: TRBV7-9; abundance: NA; j_gene: TRBJ2-7; len: 16; CDR3aa: CASSLRVRQGAGEQYF; CDR3nt: TGTGCCAGCAGCTTAAGGGTGAGGCAGGGGGCGGGGGAGCAGTACTTC
d_gene: NA; v_gene: TRBV7-6; abundance: NA; j_gene: TRBJ1-1; len: 14; CDR3aa: CASSLAHAVPEAFF; CDR3nt: TGTGCCAGCAGCTTAGCGCACGCGGTCCCTGAAGCTTTCTTT
d_gene: NA; v_gene: TRBV27; abundance: NA; j_gene: TRBJ2-7; len: 14; CDR3aa: CASSSPTSFGEQYF; CDR3nt: TGTGCCAGCAGTTCCCCCACTAGTTTCGGCGAGCAGTACTTC
d_gene: TRBD1; v_gene: TRBV15; abundance: NA; j_gene: TRBJ2-7; len: 16; CDR3aa: CATSPRRGQGSYEQYF; CDR3nt: TGTGCCACCAGCCCTAGACGGGGACAGGGGTCATACGAGCAGTACTTC
d_gene: TRBD1; v_gene: TRBV9; abundance: NA; j_gene: TRBJ1-2; len: 15; CDR3aa: CASSTRQGVNYGYTF; CDR3nt: TGTGCCAGCAGCACCCGACAGGGTGTTAACTATGGCTACACCTTC
d_gene: NA; v_gene: TRBV12-3/TRBV12-4; abundance: NA; j_gene: TRBJ2-1; len: 24; CDR3aa: CASSLRRRVALRAPRDKTYNEQFF; CDR3nt: TGTGCCAGCAGTTTACGGAGAAGGGTGGCCCTTCGAGCGCCCCGGGACAAGACCTACAATGAGCAGTTCTTC
d_gene: NA; v_gene: TRBV19; abundance: NA; j_gene: TRBJ1-5; len: 16; CDR3aa: CASSIGGTSGNQPQHF; CDR3nt: TGTGCCAGTAGTATCGGGGGAACGTCGGGCAATCAGCCCCAGCATTTT
d_gene: TRBD1; v_gene: TRBV9; abundance: once; j_gene: TRBJ1-1; len: 17; CDR3aa: CASSEGQAALVNTEAFF; CDR3nt: TGTGCCAGCAGCGAGGGACAGGCCGCCCTCGTGAACACTGAAGCTTTCTTT
d_gene: NA; v_gene: TRBV5-1; abundance: NA; j_gene: TRBJ2-1; len: 15; CDR3aa: CASSLGVADYNEQFF; CDR3nt: TGCGCCAGCAGCTTGGGGGTAGCGGACTACAATGAGCAGTTCTTC
d_gene: TRBD1; v_gene: TRBV6-1; abundance: NA; j_gene: TRBJ1-5; len: 17; CDR3aa: CASSTRQGRMGNQPQHF; CDR3nt: TGTGCCAGCAGTACGAGACAGGGAAGGATGGGCAATCAGCCCCAGCATTTT
d_gene: NA; v_gene: TRBV7-9; abundance: NA; j_gene: TRBJ2-1; len: 17; CDR3aa: CASSLVSGGLAYNEQFF; CDR3nt: TGTGCCAGCAGCTTAGTTTCGGGCGGGCTAGCGTACAATGAGCAGTTCTTC
d_gene: NA; v_gene: TRBV7-9; abundance: few; j_gene: TRBJ1-5; len: 14; CDR3aa: CASSPGWGNQPQHF; CDR3nt: TGTGCCAGCAGCCCGGGGTGGGGCAATCAGCCCCAGCATTTT
d_gene: NA; v_gene: TRBV5-6; abundance: few; j_gene: TRBJ1-5; len: 14; CDR3aa: CASSLLAGNQPQHF; CDR3nt: TGTGCCAGCAGCTTGTTAGCGGGCAATCAGCCCCAGCATTTT
d_gene: NA; v_gene: TRBV6-5; abundance: NA; j_gene: TRBJ2-7; len: 16; CDR3aa: CASSYRPNRGGNEQYF; CDR3nt: TGTGCCAGCAGTTACCGACCAAACAGGGGAGGGAACGAGCAGTACTTC
d_gene: TRBD1; v_gene: TRBV28; abundance: NA; j_gene: TRBJ2-5; len: 17; CDR3aa: CASRLAHTGTGQETQYF; CDR3nt: TGTGCCAGCAGACTCGCTCATACTGGGACAGGCCAAGAGACCCAGTACTTC
d_gene: NA; v_gene: TRBV11-2; abundance: NA; j_gene: TRBJ2-2; len: 15; CDR3aa: CASRVGLSNTGELFF; CDR3nt: TGTGCCAGCAGAGTTGGGCTCTCGAACACCGGGGAGCTGTTTTTT
d_gene: TRBD1; v_gene: TRBV4-3; abundance: NA; j_gene: TRBJ1-1; len: 16; CDR3aa: CASSQDIGTENTEAFF; CDR3nt: TGCGCCAGCAGCCAAGATATCGGGACAGAGAACACTGAAGCTTTCTTT
d_gene: NA; v_gene: TRBV7-9; abundance: NA; j_gene: TRBJ2-7; len: 14; CDR3aa: CASSLVTRGHEQYF; CDR3nt: TGTGCCAGCAGCTTAGTCACCCGAGGGCACGAGCAGTACTTC
d_gene: TRBD1; v_gene: TRBV5-6; abundance: NA; j_gene: TRBJ1-4; len: 15; CDR3aa: CASRQGTGTNEKLFF; CDR3nt: TGTGCCAGCAGACAAGGGACAGGGACTAATGAAAAACTGTTTTTT
d_gene: NA; v_gene: TRBV20-1; abundance: NA; j_gene: TRBJ1-1; len: 13; CDR3aa: CSAEGPGNTEAFF; CDR3nt: TGCAGTGCTGAAGGACCCGGGAACACTGAAGCTTTCTTT
d_gene: TRBD1; v_gene: TRBV5-5; abundance: few; j_gene: TRBJ1-1; len: 13; CDR3aa: CASSSPMGQEAFF; CDR3nt: TGTGCCAGCAGCTCCCCAATGGGACAGGAAGCTTTCTTT
d_gene: NA; v_gene: TRBV4-1; abundance: NA; j_gene: TRBJ2-7; len: 15; CDR3aa: CASSLTPGTTYEQYF; CDR3nt: TGCGCCAGCAGCCTGACCCCCGGGACGACCTACGAGCAGTACTTC
d_gene: TRBD1; v_gene: TRBV6-5; abundance: NA; j_gene: TRBJ2-3; len: 15; CDR3aa: CASSSQGAWTDTQYF; CDR3nt: TGTGCCAGCAGTTCCCAGGGGGCTTGGACAGATACGCAGTATTTT
d_gene: NA; v_gene: TRBV30; abundance: NA; j_gene: TRBJ1-3; len: 14; CDR3aa: CAWSVRGDGNTIYF; CDR3nt: TGTGCCTGGAGTGTACGTGGGGATGGAAACACCATATATTTT
d_gene: TRBD2; v_gene: TRBV6-4; abundance: NA; j_gene: TRBJ2-3; len: 16; CDR3aa: CASSDSIAGGPDTQYF; CDR3nt: TGTGCCAGCAGTGACTCGATCGCGGGAGGGCCAGATACGCAGTATTTT
d_gene: TRBD1; v_gene: TRBV13; abundance: NA; j_gene: TRBJ1-1; len: 16; CDR3aa: CASSLESGQGWMEAFF; CDR3nt: TGTGCCAGCAGCTTAGAATCGGGACAGGGGTGGATGGAGGCTTTCTTT
d_gene: NA; v_gene: TRBV21-1; abundance: NA; j_gene: TRBJ1-2; len: 13; CDR3aa: CASSAGETMATPF; CDR3nt: TGTGCCAGCAGCGCAGGGGAAACTATGGCTACACCTTTC
d_gene: NA; v_gene: TRBV18; abundance: once; j_gene: TRBJ2-1; len: 14; CDR3aa: CASSPQSWYNEQFF; CDR3nt: TGTGCCAGCTCACCACAATCATGGTACAATGAGCAGTTCTTC
d_gene: TRBD1; v_gene: TRBV3-1; abundance: NA; j_gene: TRBJ1-1; len: 17; CDR3aa: CASSPRRQGVWNTEAFF; CDR3nt: TGTGCCAGCAGCCCGAGACGTCAGGGGGTATGGAACACTGAAGCTTTCTTT
d_gene: TRBD2; v_gene: TRBV20-1; abundance: NA; j_gene: TRBJ2-1; len: 13; CDR3aa: CSEASGAYNEQFF; CDR3nt: TGCAGCGAGGCTAGCGGGGCCTACAATGAGCAGTTCTTC
d_gene: TRBD2; v_gene: TRBV30; abundance: NA; j_gene: TRBJ2-1; len: 15; CDR3aa: CAWDPLAGSYNEQFF; CDR3nt: TGTGCCTGGGACCCCCTAGCGGGCTCCTACAATGAGCAGTTCTTC
d_gene: NA; v_gene: TRBV29-1; abundance: NA; j_gene: TRBJ2-7; len: 15; CDR3aa: CSVEAVGGISNEQYF; CDR3nt: TGCAGCGTTGAAGCGGTCGGCGGGATTAGCAACGAGCAGTACTTC
d_gene: NA; v_gene: TRBV5-1; abundance: NA; j_gene: TRBJ2-3; len: 14; CDR3aa: CASSAGVGPDTQYF; CDR3nt: TGCGCCAGCAGCGCCGGGGTTGGCCCAGATACGCAGTATTTT
d_gene: NA; v_gene: TRBV5-4; abundance: once; j_gene: TRBJ2-7; len: 13; CDR3aa: CASSSSSGYEQYF; CDR3nt: TGTGCCAGCAGCTCTTCTAGTGGATACGAGCAGTACTTC
d_gene: NA; v_gene: TRBV15; abundance: NA; j_gene: TRBJ1-5; len: 13; CDR3aa: CATQDGANQPQHF; CDR3nt: TGTGCCACACAGGACGGAGCCAATCAGCCCCAGCATTTT
d_gene: NA; v_gene: TRBV3-1; abundance: NA; j_gene: TRBJ2-5; len: 18; CDR3aa: CASSQRRDLVHRGQTQYF; CDR3nt: TGTGCCAGCAGCCAACGCCGGGACTTAGTCCATCGAGGACAGACCCAGTACTTC
d_gene: TRBD1; v_gene: TRBV6-6; abundance: NA; j_gene: TRBJ2-5; len: 14; CDR3aa: CASRLNRGLETQYF; CDR3nt: TGTGCCAGCAGATTAAACAGGGGGCTGGAGACCCAGTACTTC
d_gene: TRBD2; v_gene: TRBV5-1; abundance: few; j_gene: TRBJ2-1; len: 15; CDR3aa: CASSQGLAIYNEQFF; CDR3nt: TGCGCCAGCAGCCAGGGACTAGCCATTTACAATGAGCAGTTCTTC